The 5 T cell receptor beta chains below were found in one sample sequenced in a study of T-cell reconstitution after alpha-beta-depleted transplantation in children. Preparing the TCRbeta library involved the use of unique molecular identifiers. TCRdb processed the PCR reads anew with MiXCR; each CDR3 protein has one entry. Here the sample spans 210,000 or so distinct CDR3 sequences, around 9.5% being singletons. The sample here was PBMCs from the stem cell graft donor, taken from the stem cell graft. The receptors were gathered from a human donor who donated a stem cell graft to a child with acute lymphoblastic leukemia.

This clonotype has ten or more counts. CDR3 DNA sequence: TGCAGCTCCCACGGGGGGAGCTCCTACAATGAGCAGTTCTTC. Protein product: CSSHGGSSYNEQFF. The rearrangement uses TRBV29-1 and TRBJ2-1, with 7 bases aligning to TRBD2. Trimming at V came to 8 bases and at J to 0 bases, leaving 7 bases not matched to a gene. CDR3 size: 14 residues. CDR1 is SQVTM and CDR2 is ANQGSEA in the germline V gene.

This clonotype was seen at least ten times. The genes are TRBV20-1 and TRBJ1-4; D may be TRBD1 (6 bases). V was pared by 0 bases and J by 4 bases, with 12 bases between. Germline loops: CDR1 DFQATT, CDR2 SNEGSKA (reference sequence). CDR3 length: 15 residues. The CDR3 protein is CSARDLRGINEKLFF. The CDR3 DNA follows: TGCAGTGCTAGAGATCTTAGGGGGATTAATGAAAAACTGTTTTTT.

The chain is built from TRBV12-5 and TRBJ2-3; tentatively, D is TRBD2 (6 bases). This CDR3 region has 14 residues. CDR1 and CDR2 from the germline V gene are LGHNT and FRNRAP. V was cut by 5 bases and J by 2 bases, with 11 bases left in between. Written as DNA, the CDR3 is TGTGCTAGTGGTCGAGGAGGGATCACAGATACGCAGTATTTT. The encoded protein is CASGRGGITDTQYF.

Written as DNA, the CDR3 is TGCGCCAGCATCCAACGGCTCGGCGGGAGTACAGATACGCAGTATTTT. It codes for CASIQRLGGSTDTQYF. The J gene is TRBJ2-3, the V gene TRBV5-1, with TRBD2 matching over 7 bases. CDR1 SGHRS and CDR2 YFSETQ come from the germline V gene. CDR3 length: 16 residues. V lost 6 bases to trimming and J lost 3 bases; unmatched junction nucleotides: 13.

This clonotype was detected ten times or more. This chain uses TRBV29-1 with TRBJ1-2; no firm D call. The V end lost 4 bases, the J end lost 6 bases, and 15 bases lay between the germline ends. Germline V gene sequence: CDR1 SQVTM, CDR2 ANQGSEA. This CDR3 has 13 residues. The CDR3 bases are TGCAGCGTTGCGGCCCCGTCTGGAGATGGCTACACCTTC. Translating gives CSVAAPSGDGYTF. The variable domain in full, with the rest retrieved from reference TRBV29-1 and TRBJ1-2, is SAVISQKPSRDICQRGTSLTIQCQVDSQVTMMFWYRQQPGQSLTLIATANQGSEATYESGFVIDKFPISRPNLTFSTLTVSNMSPEDSSIYLCSVAAPSGDGYTFGSGTRLTVV.